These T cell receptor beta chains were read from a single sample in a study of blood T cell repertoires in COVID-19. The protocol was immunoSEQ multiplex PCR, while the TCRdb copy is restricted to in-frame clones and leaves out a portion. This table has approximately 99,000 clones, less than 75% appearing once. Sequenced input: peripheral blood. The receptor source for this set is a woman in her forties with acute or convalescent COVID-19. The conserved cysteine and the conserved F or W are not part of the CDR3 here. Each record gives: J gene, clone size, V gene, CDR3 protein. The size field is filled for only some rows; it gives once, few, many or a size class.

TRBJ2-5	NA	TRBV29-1	SAGAEETQY
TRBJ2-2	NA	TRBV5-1	ASSLGGGTGELF
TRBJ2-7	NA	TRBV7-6	ASSQGSGGTYEQY
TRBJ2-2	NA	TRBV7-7	ASSTTGGSNTGELF
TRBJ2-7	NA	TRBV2	ASRDRGYEQY
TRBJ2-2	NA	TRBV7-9	ASSSTSGGAVGELF
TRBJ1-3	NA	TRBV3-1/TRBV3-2	ASSLGGSGNTIY
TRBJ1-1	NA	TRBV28	ASNFAGVNTEAF
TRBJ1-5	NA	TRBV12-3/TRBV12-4	ASSLGTNQPQH
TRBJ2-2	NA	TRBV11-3	ASSRRGGNTGKLF
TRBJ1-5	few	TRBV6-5	ASSPGQGPNQPQH
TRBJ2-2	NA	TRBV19	ASSIQTGTGNTGELF
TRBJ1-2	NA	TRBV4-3	ASSQDLGTGYGYT
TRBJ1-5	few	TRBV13	ASSLSDQPQH
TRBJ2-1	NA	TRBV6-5	ASSSTSGGAIEQF
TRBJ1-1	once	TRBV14	ASRAPGTLNTEAF